These T cell receptor beta chains were read from a single sample in a study of control samples from healthy donors and cancer patients. TCRdb's table, derived via immunoSEQ multiplex PCR, lists solely in-frame clones and lacks some. Of some 89,000 clones listed, 86% are singletons. Sequencing input: blood. These receptors all come from a man under 40 in good health. Both conserved end residues are trimmed from each CDR3.

V	J	CDR3
TRBV7-7	TRBJ1-3	ASSPGGGNTIY
TRBV2	TRBJ2-1	ASTRDREQF
TRBV5-1	TRBJ1-1	ASRLRGDTEAF
TRBV27	TRBJ2-4	ASSLTHSGNIQY
TRBV27	TRBJ1-1	ASRPTGIVSTEAF
TRBV7-9	TRBJ1-2	ASSSSGTAYGYT
TRBV19	TRBJ1-1	ASSSRFNTEAF
TRBV7-8	TRBJ2-7	ASSPGAATYEQY
TRBV4-2	TRBJ2-1	ASSQDLAGASYNEQF
TRBV7-9	TRBJ1-1	ASSFSREGSEAF
TRBV4-1	TRBJ1-5	ASSQDRGSNSNQPQH
TRBV28	TRBJ1-2	ASGAPPGYT
TRBV7-2	TRBJ1-6	ASSLASGIVSSPLH
TRBV6-6	TRBJ1-1	ASSYLTGTIAEAF
TRBV30	TRBJ1-2	AWSVRNSDLGGYT
TRBV7-2	TRBJ1-1	ASSLNAGIEAF
TRBV6-2/TRBV6-3	TRBJ2-1	ASSYSLARTVYNEQF
TRBV5-1	TRBJ2-1	ASSITGTSHNEQF
TRBV18	TRBJ2-5	ASSPLAGLLQETQY
TRBV6-6	TRBJ2-1	ASASGGTLYNEQF
TRBV7-9	TRBJ1-1	ASSLQLPNTEAF
TRBV5-4	TRBJ1-2	ASSFKMDRFNYGYT
TRBV9	TRBJ2-1	ASSVGDRPVYNEQF
TRBV5-8	TRBJ2-1	ATNGGAFLSEQF
TRBV18	TRBJ1-1	ASSATQGKGAKNTEAF
TRBV29-1	TRBJ2-7	SVVEGLAGDYEQY
TRBV7-9	TRBJ1-1	ASSPDWGSNTEAF
TRBV14	TRBJ1-1	ASSPTQGRNTEAF
TRBV9	TRBJ1-6	ASTAGRNSPLH
TRBV6-1	TRBJ1-4	ASSEGGPNEKLF
TRBV5-1	TRBJ1-5	ASSLTGAQPQH
TRBV5-4	TRBJ2-3	ASSLGQGYSTDTQY
TRBV2	TRBJ1-6	ASSDPQGAGSPLH
TRBV4-1	TRBJ2-5	ASSPRLAGSQETQY
TRBV29-1	TRBJ2-5	SVSGGDQETQY
TRBV5-1	TRBJ2-5	ASSPGFQTETQY
TRBV20-1	TRBJ1-2	SASFLYGYT
TRBV2	TRBJ2-3	ASSIGGTDTQY
TRBV19	TRBJ2-1	ASSIWLAGDNEQF
TRBV7-9	TRBJ2-5	ASSLGGLDRETQY
TRBV10-3	TRBJ2-3	AISPGLAGGTDTQY
TRBV6-5	TRBJ1-1	ATPRLLMNTEAF
TRBV5-4	TRBJ1-2	ASSANEGLGYGYT
TRBV28	TRBJ2-7	ASSSGPTYEQY